The 4 T cell receptor beta chains in this list originate from one sample, sequenced in a study of OX40 agonist ivuxolimab in advanced cancers. The data were produced by immunoSEQ multiplex PCR, yet TCRdb's version contains in-frame clones alone and is incomplete. The sample shows fewer than 100,000 clones, 85% to 90% of them seen only once. The source material was CD4+ or CD8+ T cells sorted from blood, sampled in a trial of the OX40 agonist ivuxolimab. Source of these receptors: an adult with an advanced solid tumor such as melanoma, head and neck, liver or kidney cancer.

The chain is built from TRBV28 and TRBJ2-7; 14 bases match TRBD2. The V gene end was trimmed by 5 bases and the J gene end by 4 bases; junction bases not matched to a gene: 7. The CDR3 is 16 amino acids. Germline loops: CDR1 MDHEN, CDR2 SYDVKM. DNA of the CDR3: TGTGCCAGCAGTGGGACTAGCGGGAGCGCTATTTACGAGCAGTACTTC. It codes for CASSGTSGSAIYEQYF.

This clone was seen a single time. CDR3 sequence: CASSLYGDSNQPQHF. For the CDR3, the DNA is TGTGCCAGCAGTTTATACGGTGATAGCAATCAGCCCCAGCATTTT. The rearrangement joins TRBV27 to TRBJ1-5; D ambiguous. Trimming took off 1 base at V and 0 bases at J, with 7 bases between the two ends. There are 15 residues in the CDR3. Germline lookup yields CDR1 MNHEY and CDR2 SMNVEV (reference sequence).

The DNA of the CDR3 is TGTGCCAGCAGCCAAGAATGGTCCCCTTCGGGTGGCACAGATACGCAGTATTTT. Protein sequence: CASSQEWSPSGGTDTQYF. The chain has TRBV4-2 and TRBJ2-3; no clear D. The CDR3 sequence is 18 residues long. Germline CDR1 LGHNA, CDR2 YNFKEQ. V lost 0 bases, J lost 1 base, and 17 bases lay in between.

The rearrangement links TRBV10-3 to TRBJ2-3; TRBD2 aligns across 8 bases. The V segment lost 7 bases and the J segment 0 bases; nucleotides outside the gene matches: 6. There are 15 residues in the CDR3. Germline lookup yields CDR1 ENHRY and CDR2 SYGVKD. Here the CDR3 DNA reads TGTGCCATCACACGGGGGGGTCCCAGCACAGATACGCAGTATTTT. This codes for CAITRGGPSTDTQYF.